The 27 T cell receptor beta chains reported below all come from one sample, sequenced in a study of Graves' ophthalmopathy and Graves' hyperthyroidism. For repertoire sequencing, the TCR beta CDR3 regions were amplified from RNA transcripts. Investigators did first-round RT-PCR with HTBI primers, then second-round multiplex PCR. A single record per CDR3 protein comes from TCRdb applying MiXCR to the multiplex PCR reads. Among some 350,000 distinct CDR3 sequences listed, about 15% were seen once. The sequenced material came from peripheral blood. The receptors originated from an adult woman with stable Graves' hyperthyroidism.

This clonotype appeared many times. This sequence joins TRBV15 and TRBJ2-7; 7 nucleotides line up with TRBD2. J lost 0 bases, V lost 0 bases, and 5 bases had no gene match. This CDR3 has 16 amino acids. The germline CDR1 and CDR2 sequences are LNHNV and YYDKDF (reference sequence). The CDR3 reads CATSREREAPSYEQYF. DNA for the CDR3: TGTGCCACCAGCAGAGAACGGGAGGCCCCCTCCTACGAGCAGTACTTC.

Many counts were recorded for this clonotype. The CDR3 DNA is TGTGCCAGCAGTTTATTGGGGGGTCGAACGAAGAGCTCCTACGAGCAGTACTTC. Translated, it gives CASSLLGGRTKSSYEQYF. The chain is built from TRBV28 and TRBJ2-7; TRBD2 might be the D (6 bases). Trimming took off 1 base at V and 0 bases at J, with 19 bases between the two ends. Per germline, CDR1 MDHEN and CDR2 SYDVKM. The CDR3 consists of 18 residues. The full variable domain, in which reference TRBV28 and TRBJ2-7 provide the parts outside the CDR3, is DVKVTQSSRYLVKRTGEKVFLECVQDMDHENMFWYRQDPGLGLRLIYFSYDVKMKEKGDIPEGYSVSREKKERFSLILESASTNQTSMYLCASSLLGGRTKSSYEQYFGPGTRLTVT.

This clonotype has ten or more counts. The chain couples TRBV28 to TRBJ1-3; a possible D gene is TRBD1 (5 bases). Deletions cut 3 bases from V and 0 bases from J, with 12 bases between. CDR1 and CDR2 from the germline V gene are MDHEN and SYDVKM. CDR3 length: 16 amino acids. In DNA, the CDR3 is TGTGCCAGCAGTTTGTCCACCGGGACCTCTGGAAACACCATATATTTT. Translation: CASSLSTGTSGNTIYF.

This clonotype was seen many times. The J gene is TRBJ2-7, the V gene TRBV6-2 or TRBV6-3; 8 nucleotides agree with TRBD1. The CDR3 extends over 15 amino acids. Germline CDR1 reads MNHEY; CDR2 reads SVGEGT. The J segment lost 6 bases and the V segment lost 0 bases, leaving 7 bases of the junction unmatched. The CDR3 coding sequence is TGTGCCAGCAGTTACTCCTCGCAGGGGGCTGCCGAGCAGTACTTC. This sequence encodes CASSYSSQGAAEQYF.

In this sample, this clonotype turned up many times. The chain joins TRBV27 to TRBJ2-7; the D gene is possibly TRBD2 (6 bases). The CDR3 runs to 13 residues. V was clipped by 5 bases and J by 8 bases, with 16 bases between them. CDR1 and CDR2 from the germline V gene are MNHEY and SMNVEV (reference sequence). The CDR3 DNA reads TGTGCCAGCAGTCGCCTACTGGGGACTCAGCAGTACTTC. This sequence encodes CASSRLLGTQQYF.

In its sample, this clonotype was seen many times. This rearrangement joins TRBV6-2 or TRBV6-3 to TRBJ2-2, with TRBD2 matching 13 bases. The ends lost 8 bases at V and 5 bases at J; junction bases unmatched: 5. Germline V CDR1 and CDR2: MNHEY, SVGEGT. This CDR3 is 15 amino acids long. This CDR3 is CASGTGLAGTGELFF. CDR3 DNA sequence: TGTGCCAGCGGGACGGGACTAGCGGGAACCGGGGAGCTGTTTTTT.

The table lists this clonotype with many counts. The CDR3: CASSHTGGAEAFF. The CDR3 nucleotides are TGTGCCAGCAGTCACACAGGCGGCGCTGAAGCTTTCTTT. The chain employs TRBV6-5 and TRBJ1-1; tentatively, D is TRBD1 (5 bases). Trimming cost V 5 bases and J 6 bases, with 13 bases left between them. The CDR3 spans 13 residues. In germline, CDR1 is MNHEY, CDR2 SVGAGI.

This clonotype was detected many times. The chain is built from TRBV6-2 or TRBV6-3 and TRBJ1-6, with 7 bases identical to TRBD1. Trimming at V came to 3 bases and at J to 7 bases, leaving 9 bases not matched to a gene. CDR1 MNHEY and CDR2 SVGEGT come from the germline V gene. The CDR3 consists of 16 residues. The CDR3 DNA is TGTGCCAGCAGTTATCTGCGACAGGGAGTCAATTCACCCCTCCACTTT. This gives the protein CASSYLRQGVNSPLHF.

This clonotype was detected ten times or more. This chain joins TRBV30 and TRBJ1-1, with D unclear. Germline CDR1 reads GTSNPN; CDR2 reads SVGIG (reference sequence). V lost 1 base and J 1 base, leaving 10 bases between the germline ends. The length of the CDR3 is 14 residues. CDR3 amino acids: CAWSGTATNTEAFF. The CDR3 nucleotides are TGTGCCTGGAGTGGAACGGCAACGAACACTGAAGCTTTCTTT.

This clonotype appeared many times. The chain employs TRBV7-6 and TRBJ2-7, with 10 nucleotides matching TRBD1. V lost 0 bases to trimming and J lost 6 bases; unmatched junction nucleotides: 5. This CDR3 comprises 15 residues. Germline V gene data show CDR1 as SGHVS and CDR2 as FNYEAQ. The CDR3 DNA follows: TGTGCCAGCAGCTTAGCCCGCGGGACAGGGGTCGAGCAGTACTTC. It translates to CASSLARGTGVEQYF.

This clonotype occurred many times. V and J are TRBV24-1 and TRBJ2-5; no reliable D call. The V gene's germline CDR1 is KGHDR and CDR2 SFDVKD. V was shortened by 1 base and J by 9 bases, with 17 bases between the two germline ends. This CDR3 contains 15 residues. CDR3 in amino acids: CATSDFRSTDRAQYF. As DNA, the CDR3 is TGTGCCACCAGTGATTTCAGGTCGACGGACCGGGCCCAGTACTTC.

The sample holds a few counts of this clonotype. The chain carries TRBV11-2 and TRBJ2-6, with 7 bases that match TRBD1. Trimming removed 5 bases from V and 4 bases from J; junction bases left unmatched: 5. Germline CDR1 reads SGHAT; CDR2 reads FQNNGV. CDR3 size: 15 residues. In DNA form, the CDR3 reads TGTGCCAGCAGCCCAGGGGGTCCCGGGGCCAACGTCCTGACTTTC. Its protein is CASSPGGPGANVLTF.

This clonotype was detected a few times. The chain uses TRBV11-1 and TRBJ2-5, with 8 bases fitting TRBD2. This CDR3 has 17 residues. Germline V CDR1 and CDR2: SGHAT, FQDESV (reference sequence). The V and J ends lost 1 base and 0 bases, in that order; junction bases with no gene match: 7. The DNA for the CDR3 is TGTGCCAGCAGCTTAGTTTTGACTAGCGAGTACCAAGAGACCCAGTACTTC. Amino acids: CASSLVLTSEYQETQYF.

The V call is TRBV3-1, the J call TRBJ1-5, with D unclear. Deletions cut 1 base from V and 0 bases from J, with 7 bases between. This CDR3 region has 15 residues. Germline lookup yields CDR1 LGHDT and CDR2 YNNKEL (reference sequence). The CDR3 bases are TGTGCCAGCAGCCAAGGAAGCTATAGCAATCAGCCCCAGCATTTT. Amino acid sequence: CASSQGSYSNQPQHF.

In its sample, this clonotype was seen many times. CDR3 residues: CASSLALVNTEAFF. For the CDR3, the DNA is TGTGCCAGCAGCTTGGCCCTCGTGAACACTGAAGCTTTCTTT. This chain connects TRBV5-5 to TRBJ1-1; D gene uncertain. This CDR3 region has 14 residues. Trimming took off 0 bases at V and 0 bases at J, with 6 bases between the two ends. Per the germline V gene, CDR1 is SGHKS and CDR2 is YYEKEE (reference sequence).

This clonotype was observed many times. The V gene is TRBV20-1, the J gene TRBJ1-5, with 10 bases fitting TRBD1. The CDR3 extends over 15 amino acids. The junction had 7 bases not matched to a gene; V was cut back by 3 bases and J by 5 bases. Germline V gives CDR1 DFQATT, CDR2 SNEGSKA (reference sequence). The CDR3 sequence: CSASKGQGLDQPQHF. The CDR3 region has the DNA TGCAGTGCTAGTAAGGGACAGGGGCTCGATCAGCCCCAGCATTTT.

This clonotype has a handful of counts. The chain recombines TRBV7-3 with TRBJ2-2; 7 positions agree with TRBD2. V shed 5 bases and J 1 base; nucleotides not matched to a gene: 7. The CDR3 has 16 amino acids. The germline V gene encodes CDR1 SGHTA and CDR2 FQGTGA. CDR3 loop: CASSPSSGKNTGELFF. The DNA for the CDR3 is TGTGCCAGCAGCCCCTCTAGCGGAAAGAACACCGGGGAGCTGTTTTTT.

This clonotype came up many times. The V gene is TRBV28, the J gene TRBJ1-2; D is unclear. Germline V gene sequence: CDR1 MDHEN, CDR2 SYDVKM. This CDR3 is built from 15 residues. Trimming left V 5 bases short and J 8 bases short, with 21 bases between. In DNA, the CDR3 is TGTGCCAGCAGTCTCGGAAGGCAGGAATTGTGGGGCTACACCTTC. Protein product: CASSLGRQELWGYTF.

This clonotype was found many times. The chain employs TRBV6-5 and TRBJ2-2; 11 nucleotides align to TRBD1. The J segment lost 6 bases and the V segment lost 5 bases, leaving 20 bases of the junction unmatched. This CDR3 is built from 20 residues. Germline CDR1 and CDR2: MNHEY and SVGAGI. CDR3 sequence (DNA): TGTGCCAGCAGTCCGAGGACAGGGGGCGGACTAGTAGGAATTCCCGGGGAGCTGTTTTTT. Translated: CASSPRTGGGLVGIPGELFF.

The sample holds many counts of this clonotype. The chain recombines TRBV25-1 with TRBJ1-1, with TRBD1 matching over 11 bases. V lost 4 bases, J lost 2 bases, and 18 bases stayed unmatched. This CDR3 contains 20 residues. In germline, CDR1 is MGHDK, CDR2 SYGVNS. CDR3 region: CASSGTGGGGPKGTNTEAFF. The CDR3, as DNA: TGTGCCAGCAGTGGGACAGGGGGCGGAGGTCCGAAGGGAACTAACACTGAAGCTTTCTTT.

The rearrangement joins TRBV18 to TRBJ1-1; D remains unclear. Germline V gene lookup returns CDR1 KGHSH and CDR2 LQKENI. This CDR3 spans 16 amino acids. V lost 3 bases, J lost 3 bases, and 17 bases lay in between. DNA for the CDR3: TGTGCCAGCTCACCGTTTACGCGAGCAGAGGACACTGAAGCTTTCTTT. This encodes CASSPFTRAEDTEAFF.

This clonotype has just a few counts. The chain combines TRBV4-2 with TRBJ2-2; no reliable D call. V was shortened by 4 bases and J by 4 bases, with 13 bases between the two germline ends. The length of the CDR3 is 15 residues. Germline-derived CDR1 and CDR2 are LGHNA and YNFKEQ. The DNA for the CDR3 is TGTGCCAGCAGCCCGGGTAGCATGGTCACCGGGGAGCTGTTTTTT. This sequence encodes CASSPGSMVTGELFF.

As to this clonotype: Being one base from a much bigger clone, this may be a read error. The V gene is TRBV9, the J gene TRBJ2-5, with D tentatively TRBD1 or TRBD2 (5 bases each). CDR1 SGDLS and CDR2 YYNGEE come from the germline V gene. The CDR3 covers 15 residues. Trimming removed 3 bases from V and 10 bases from J, with 22 bases in between. CDR3 nucleotides: TGTGCCAGCAGCGCACAGGATACTGCCGGGGTGATCCAGTACTTC. The encoded protein is CASSAQDTAGVIQYF. Supplemented by reference TRBV9 and TRBJ2-5, the full variable domain reads DSGVTQTPKHLITATGQRVTLRCSPRSGDLSVYWYQQSLDQGLQFLIQYYNGEERAKGNILERFSAQQFPDLHSELNLSSLELGDSALYFCASSAQDTAGVIQYFGPGTRLLVL.

The sample holds many counts of this clonotype. The V call is TRBV6-1, the J call TRBJ1-5; D not resolved. The CDR3 has 15 amino acids. Trimming removed 1 base from V and 0 bases from J, with 7 bases in between. Germline loops: CDR1 MNHNS, CDR2 SASEGT. The CDR3 DNA reads as TGTGCCAGCAGTGAAGTAGTAAATAGCAATCAGCCCCAGCATTTT. Protein: CASSEVVNSNQPQHF.

This clonotype was observed many times. The chain couples TRBV30 to TRBJ1-5; 8 bases are shared with TRBD1. Germline CDR1 reads GTSNPN; CDR2 reads SVGIG (reference sequence). The CDR3 runs to 17 residues. Unmatched junction bases numbered 14, after V lost 2 bases and J lost 5 bases. Here the CDR3 DNA reads TGTGCCTGGAGTCCCCAGGGGGCCCTCGTTCTTCATCAGCCCCAGCATTTT. Residues: CAWSPQGALVLHQPQHF.

In this sample, this clonotype turned up many times. The chain uses TRBV6-1 and TRBJ1-5; no clear D. The CDR3 length is 16 residues. Germline assignment: CDR1 MNHNS and CDR2 SASEGT. The V gene lost 2 bases and the J gene lost 0 bases, with 11 bases spanning the gap. CDR3 in DNA: TGTGCCAGCAGTGAAAGCCTCCTCTATAGCAATCAGCCCCAGCATTTT. Residues: CASSESLLYSNQPQHF.

This clonotype was seen at least ten times. The chain is built from TRBV29-1 and TRBJ2-2; D is undetermined. V lost 4 bases, J lost 4 bases, and 7 bases lay in between. Germline loops: CDR1 SQVTM, CDR2 ANQGSEA. The CDR3 has 12 residues. The CDR3 loop is CSVGWVTGELFF. CDR3 DNA: TGCAGCGTTGGGTGGGTCACCGGGGAGCTGTTTTTT.